This T cell receptor (beta chain) was identified during a study of cytomegalovirus exposure and HLA in healthy donors. Whole-study context: In a later analysis, it was reported that the 110 or so validation repertoires had been produced on the same platform as the 670 or so repertoires belonging to the first cohort.

In the case of this clone: Its target is not known.

Libraries were prepared by immunoSEQ multiplex PCR; TCRdb keeps only in-frame clonotypes and omits some of them. The table lists 100,000 to 150,000 clones, about 88% of them singletons. CDR1 is ENHRY and CDR2 is SYGVKD in the germline V gene. V lost 0 bases and J 6 bases, leaving 9 bases between the germline ends. This CDR3 has 14 amino acids. Study-wide findings and caveats: High sensitivity and specificity were reportedly achieved when the classifier diagnosed cytomegalovirus status. Cytomegalovirus-associated status was assigned to approximately 160 TCR beta chains.

The chain has TRBV10-3 and TRBJ2-1, with D tentatively TRBD1 (6 bases). The sequenced sample was PBMCs. The sequence came from a man younger than 35 in good health and CMV-seropositive. CDR3 in amino acids: CAISESVGANEQFF. CDR3 coding DNA: TGTGCCATCAGTGAGTCGGTGGGGGCCAATGAGCAGTTCTTC.